The 18 T cell receptor beta chains reported below all come from one sample, sequenced in a study of blood T cell repertoires in COVID-19. Clones were read by immunoSEQ multiplex PCR, and TCRdb kept only the in-frame ones, dropping some. The sample gives 50,000 to 65,000 clones, 85% of which show up once; less than 6.5% is in the top ten. Source material: peripheral blood. These receptors originate from an older man with acute or convalescent COVID-19.

V usage is TRBV28 and J usage is TRBJ1-2; D unclear. Germline V gene sequence: CDR1 MDHEN, CDR2 SYDVKM. CDR3 size: 14 residues. Deletions cut 2 bases from V and 8 bases from J, with 15 bases between. In DNA form, the CDR3 reads TGTGCCAGCAGTTTAGGTTCGGGTGGTAGGGGCTACACCTTC. Encoded protein: CASSLGSGGRGYTF.

This chain connects TRBV5-1 to TRBJ1-6, with TRBD1 matching over 10 bases. V dropped 7 bases and J dropped 8; count of bases not matched to a gene: 3. The germline V gene has CDR1 SGHRS and CDR2 YFSETQ. The CDR3 loop spans 13 amino acids. Written as DNA, the CDR3 is TGCGCCAGCGGACAGGGGGGAGATTCACCCCTCCACTTT. Translation gives CASGQGGDSPLHF.

The genes are TRBV6-2 or TRBV6-3 and TRBJ2-7; D unclear. Germline lookup yields CDR1 MNHEY and CDR2 SVGEGT. There are 12 residues in the CDR3. Trimming stripped 4 bases from V and 4 bases from J, with 8 bases between. The DNA of the CDR3 is TGTGCCAGCAGTTGGGCCCCGTACGAGCAGTACTTC. Translating it yields CASSWAPYEQYF.

The chain is built from TRBV19 and TRBJ1-1; TRBD1 agrees at 8 bases. Germline-derived CDR1 and CDR2 are LNHDA and SQIVND (reference sequence). Trimming cost V 5 bases and J 5 bases; bases outside gene matches: 16. The CDR3 totals 17 residues. CDR3 nucleotide sequence: TGTGCCAGTAGTTCCAGTGGGTCAGGGGGCTGGGGAACTGAAGCTTTCTTT. Amino acid sequence: CASSSSGSGGWGTEAFF.

The CDR3 spells CASSQDRTVFNYGYTF. The CDR3 region has the DNA TGCGCCAGCAGCCAAGACCGGACAGTATTTAACTATGGCTACACCTTC. The chain employs TRBV4-1 and TRBJ1-2; perhaps TRBD1 as D (6 bases). V was clipped by 0 bases and J by 1 base, with 12 bases between them. The CDR3 totals 16 residues. Germline V lookup: CDR1 MGHRA, CDR2 YSYEKL.

The CDR3 is CASSSGQANLNTEAFF. CDR3 bases: TGTGCCAGCAGCTCGGGACAGGCGAATTTGAACACTGAAGCTTTCTTT. The chain links TRBV5-4 to TRBJ1-1; 8 bases line up with TRBD1. Losses at the gene ends were 3 bases for V and 0 bases for J; bases not matched to a gene: 7. Germline CDR1 SGHNT, CDR2 YYREEE (reference sequence). This CDR3 has 16 residues.

This clone appeared a few times. V gene TRBV10-1 combines with J gene TRBJ1-2, with TRBD1 identical over 7 bases. The CDR3 has 13 residues. The germline V gene encodes CDR1 WNHNN and CDR2 SYGVQD (reference sequence). Unmatched junction bases numbered 3, after V lost 6 bases and J lost 2 bases. The CDR3 reads CASSQGVNYGYTF. CDR3 nucleotides: TGCGCCAGCAGCCAGGGGGTCAACTATGGCTACACCTTC.

Details on this clone: Other DNA variants within this sample encode the same CDR3. The chain carries TRBV6-5 and TRBJ2-3, with unresolved D. This CDR3 region has 13 residues. The V gene's germline CDR1 is MNHEY and CDR2 SVGAGI. Between the trimmed V and J ends, which lost 2 bases and 1 base, there was a span of 4 bases. Written as DNA, the CDR3 is TGTGCCAGCAGTTACCCGGGCACAGATACGCAGTATTTT. As protein: CASSYPGTDTQYF.

With respect to this clone: The same CDR3 can be traced to other DNA sequences in this sample. This chain uses TRBV9 with TRBJ2-3, with D unresolved. The V end lost 0 bases, the J end lost 2 bases, and 7 bases lay between the germline ends. This CDR3 contains 14 residues. Germline V gene lookup returns CDR1 SGDLS and CDR2 YYNGEE. This CDR3 is CASSVGPNTDTQYF. The CDR3 nucleotides read TGTGCCAGCAGCGTAGGGCCCAACACAGATACGCAGTATTTT.

The chain carries TRBV10-3 and TRBJ1-2, with 7 bases lining up with TRBD1. V lost 4 bases, J lost 2 bases, and 7 bases stayed unmatched. Germline CDR1 is ENHRY and CDR2 is SYGVKD. The CDR3 contains 15 residues. CDR3 in DNA: TGTGCCATCAGTGGGAGGACAGGTCTCAACTATGGCTACACCTTC. It specifies CAISGRTGLNYGYTF.

This sequence joins TRBV5-1 and TRBJ2-5; 7 nucleotides match TRBD1. This CDR3 is 15 amino acids long. V lost 3 bases and J lost 2; bases outside the gene matches: 7. Germline-derived CDR1 and CDR2 are SGHRS and YFSETQ. The CDR3 bases are TGCGCCAGCAGCTCTGGGGACAGCCCACAAGAGACCCAGTACTTC. It yields the protein CASSSGDSPQETQYF. Filled out from reference TRBV5-1 and TRBJ2-5, the complete variable domain reads KAGVTQTPRYLIKTRGQQVTLSCSPISGHRSVSWYQQTPGQGLQFLFEYFSETQRNKGNFPGRFSGRQFSNSRSEMNVSTLELGDSALYLCASSSGDSPQETQYFGPGTRLLVL.

The chain recombines TRBV3-1 (or the pseudogene TRBV3-2) with TRBJ2-7; 9 nucleotides line up with TRBD1. This CDR3 contains 12 residues. The V gene end was trimmed by 11 bases and the J gene end by 6 bases; junction bases not matched to a gene: 8. Germline CDR1 LGHDT, CDR2 YNNKEL (reference sequence). The CDR3 DNA reads as TGTGCCGGGGGGGACAGGGTCGGCGAGCAGTACTTC. It encodes CAGGDRVGEQYF.

The chain uses TRBV7-8 and TRBJ1-5; D is perhaps TRBD1 (5 bases). V lost 0 bases and J 5 bases, leaving 8 bases between the germline ends. The CDR3 length is 14 residues. The germline gives CDR1 SGHVS, CDR2 FQNEAQ. CDR3 nucleotide sequence: TGTGCCAGCAGCTTAGCGGGCAGGGATCAGCCCCAGCATTTT. Amino acids: CASSLAGRDQPQHF. The full variable domain, in which reference TRBV7-8 and TRBJ1-5 provide the parts outside the CDR3, is GAGVSQSPRYKVAKRGQDVALRCDPISGHVSLFWYQQALGQGPEFLTYFQNEAQLDKSGLPSDRFFAERPEGSVSTLKIQRTQQEDSAVYLCASSLAGRDQPQHFGDGTRLSIL.

The chain is built from TRBV11-1 and TRBJ1-2, with 9 bases identical to TRBD1. From germline, CDR1 is SGHAT and CDR2 FQDESV (reference sequence). The CDR3 is made up of 14 amino acids. V lost 5 bases and J lost 4; bases outside the gene matches: 5. In DNA form, the CDR3 reads TGTGCCAGCAGCCAACAGGGGGCCGCCTATGGCTACACCTTC. As protein: CASSQQGAAYGYTF.

The chain combines TRBV2 with TRBJ1-1, with D maybe TRBD1 (5 bases). The V end lost 3 bases, the J end lost 5 bases, and 13 bases lay between the germline ends. Germline-derived CDR1 and CDR2 are SNHLY and FYNNEI. The CDR3 covers 14 residues. Here the CDR3 DNA reads TGTGCCAGCAGTGAGGGCAGGGTTTGGACTGAAGCTTTCTTT. It translates to CASSEGRVWTEAFF.

This clone was detected once. The chain employs TRBV10-1 and TRBJ2-1; D unclear. The CDR3 consists of 15 residues. Between the trimmed V and J ends, which lost 3 bases and 0 bases, there was a span of 9 bases. Germline loops: CDR1 WNHNN, CDR2 SYGVQD (reference sequence). As DNA, the CDR3 is TGCGCCAGCAGTGACGGGTCGAACTCCTACAATGAGCAGTTCTTC. Translating it yields CASSDGSNSYNEQFF.

The chain links TRBV5-1 to TRBJ2-3, with D maybe TRBD1 (6 bases). With 4 bases removed from V and 4 bases from J, the gap between germline ends came to 13 bases. Germline V lookup: CDR1 SGHRS, CDR2 YFSETQ. CDR3 length equals 14 residues. The CDR3 DNA reads as TGCGCCAGCAGCCAGGGGCAGGGGTCAGATACGCAGTATTTT. As protein: CASSQGQGSDTQYF.

This sequence joins TRBV10-3 and TRBJ1-6; D possibly corresponds to TRBD1 (5 bases). Germline CDR1 and CDR2: ENHRY and SYGVKD. V was clipped by 6 bases and J by 9 bases, with 18 bases between them. This CDR3 is built from 15 residues. Here the CDR3 reads CAISGMGGEGSPLHF. The CDR3 DNA is TGTGCCATCAGCGGAATGGGGGGGGAGGGTTCACCCCTCCACTTT.